This is a list of T cell receptor beta chains from one sample in a study of blood T cell repertoires in COVID-19. The table came from immunoSEQ multiplex PCR; TCRdb's copy has only in-frame clones and leaves some out. Of under 300,000 clones listed, around 86% are singletons. The specimen was PBMCs or T cells enriched from blood (not recorded which). These receptors originate from a woman in her fifties or sixties who had recovered from COVID-19. Each CDR3 is given with its conserved first and last residue.

j_gene,v_gene,CDR3aa
TRBJ2-7,TRBV30,CAWSQGAFYEQYF
TRBJ1-5,TRBV4-2,CASSQWQENQPQHF
TRBJ1-5,TRBV7-9,CASSDRVGQPQHF
TRBJ1-2,TRBV6-2/TRBV6-3,CASSTSGGNYGYTF
TRBJ1-2,TRBV5-1,CASSLGRGNYGYTF
TRBJ2-3,TRBV5-1,CASSLAGSVLDTQYF
TRBJ2-1,TRBV7-9,CASSYRDSGGNEQFF
TRBJ2-1,TRBV7-2,CASSLWEGSYNEQFF
TRBJ2-7,TRBV7-2,CASSLVWTGYHEQYF
TRBJ2-6,TRBV4-1,CASSQVPVVSGITGANVLTF
TRBJ2-5,TRBV20-1,CSASGDSPETQYF
TRBJ2-5,TRBV6-5,CASSRPGQQETQYF
TRBJ1-2,TRBV29-1,CSVAGQGGGYTF
TRBJ2-2,TRBV27,CASSSGTRNTGELFF
TRBJ2-1,TRBV5-1,CASRTGNSNNEQFF
TRBJ1-5,TRBV13,CARQGVSNQPQHF
TRBJ1-2,TRBV4-1,CASSQERGSGYGYTF
TRBJ2-5,TRBV19,CASSIQQGKETQYF
TRBJ1-2,TRBV9,CASSARQGSDGYTF
TRBJ1-1,TRBV9,CASSKQGNTEAFF
TRBJ2-2,TRBV5-1,CASSLPSAGPNTGELFF
TRBJ2-3,TRBV4-2,CASSQGLAGYTQYF
TRBJ2-1,TRBV7-3,CASSLQHNSYNEQFF
TRBJ1-1,TRBV30,CACPRAYGGGTEAFF
TRBJ2-3,TRBV5-1,CASSPGLAGVRADTQYF
TRBJ2-1,TRBV4-1,CASSQVVGTSSYEQFF
TRBJ2-7,TRBV12-3/TRBV12-4,CASSATVNEQYF
TRBJ2-1,TRBV4-2,CASSRAELAGNEQFF
TRBJ1-4,TRBV6-2/TRBV6-3,CASSLRMSPNEKLFF
TRBJ1-5,TRBV6-1,CASSEAETQPQHF
TRBJ2-1,TRBV12-3/TRBV12-4,CASSLRLADEQFF
TRBJ2-3,TRBV7-9,CASSFTSGTTDTQYF
TRBJ2-7,TRBV11-2,CASSSRRGREQYF
TRBJ2-1,TRBV10-1,CASSEVPGIYNEQFF
TRBJ2-1,TRBV5-1,CASSFTQGTGEQFF
TRBJ1-3,TRBV12-3/TRBV12-4,CASNQNTIYF
TRBJ2-1,TRBV6-4,CASSARGIGGFNEQFF
TRBJ1-2,TRBV6-5,CASSYRRQEYGYTF
TRBJ2-7,TRBV3-1/TRBV3-2,CASSPARGDGSEQYF
TRBJ1-2,TRBV15,CATSRTGAYGYTF
TRBJ2-7,TRBV7-8,CASSSGLAGSRYEQYF
TRBJ1-2,TRBV6-5,CASSIRGGGVGYTF
TRBJ2-1,TRBV19,CASSILGLYNEQFF
TRBJ1-2,TRBV14,CASSPKKTGSDYGYTF
TRBJ1-5,TRBV12-3/TRBV12-4,CASSYRRDQPQHF
TRBJ2-7,TRBV6-2/TRBV6-3,CASSPQTSGSSYEQYF
TRBJ2-7,TRBV6-5,CASLTYIYEQYF
TRBJ2-1,TRBV4-3,CASSGLAGVYRNEQFF